This entry lists 8 T cell receptor beta chains sequenced from one sample in a study of blood T cell repertoires in COVID-19. Some clones are missing from TCRdb's copy, which holds only in-frame ones; the method was immunoSEQ multiplex PCR. The sample contains some 270,000 clones, roughly 84% of which appear only once. Sample: peripheral blood. All receptors derive from a woman aged 35 to 49 who had recovered from COVID-19.

The chain links TRBV2 to TRBJ1-2; 9 bases line up with TRBD1. V gave up 6 bases and J gave up 5 bases; unmatched junction bases: 7. The CDR3 covers 14 residues. CDR1 is SNHLY, CDR2 FYNNEI, per germline. The DNA of the CDR3 is TGTGCCAGCAGGGACCGGGACAGGGCATATGGCTACACCTTC. Amino acid sequence: CASRDRDRAYGYTF.

This clone was observed once. The chain joins TRBV6-5 to TRBJ1-5, with a weak D call TRBD1 (6 bases). The ends were cut back, 3 bases at V and 7 bases at J, with 16 bases in the middle. The CDR3 has 15 amino acids. Germline CDR1 MNHEY, CDR2 SVGAGI. The CDR3 DNA sequence: TGTGCCAGCAGTTATAGTTCAGGGGCAGGACAGCCCCAGCATTTT. Translated, it gives CASSYSSGAGQPQHF.

This clone has only one observation. A read error may account for a junction end that differs from germline. The V call is TRBV28, the J call TRBJ2-5, with a weak D call TRBD1 (5 bases). Per germline, CDR1 MDHEN and CDR2 SYDVKM. The CDR3 length is 16 residues. Here the CDR3 DNA reads TGTGCCAGCAGTTTTTACGGCGGAACAGGTCTAGAGGCCCAGTACTTC. Its protein is CASSFYGGTGLEAQYF.

This clone was detected a few times. The chain recombines TRBV14 with TRBJ2-7; D unclear. The germline V gene encodes CDR1 SGHDN and CDR2 FVKESK. CDR3 length equals 12 residues. Between the trimmed V and J ends, which lost 4 bases and 4 bases, there was a span of 8 bases. CDR3 residues: CASSPSGYEQYF. DNA of the CDR3: TGTGCCAGCAGCCCCTCCGGGTACGAGCAGTACTTC.

The chain combines TRBV5-4 with TRBJ1-4; D unclear. The length of the CDR3 is 14 residues. In germline, CDR1 is SGHNT, CDR2 YYREEE (reference sequence). Trimming left V 2 bases short and J 7 bases short, with 12 bases between. As DNA, the CDR3 is TGTGCCAGCAGCTTAGGCGGATATGGTGAAAAACTGTTTTTT. It is translated as CASSLGGYGEKLFF.

The genes are TRBV6-6 and TRBJ1-1; no clear D gene. CDR1 is MNHNY, CDR2 SVGAGI, per germline (reference sequence). V lost 5 bases, J lost 8 bases, and 12 bases lay in between. CDR3 length: 12 amino acids. The CDR3 here is CASSPEGREAFF. DNA of the CDR3: TGTGCCAGCAGTCCGGAAGGCAGGGAAGCTTTCTTT.

The sample holds one count of this clone. The chain recombines TRBV28 with TRBJ1-1; 12 bases map to TRBD1. Germline values: CDR1 MDHEN, CDR2 SYDVKM. J was trimmed by 5 bases and V by 4 bases; bases with no gene match: 11. CDR3 length equals 17 residues. CDR3 DNA sequence: TGTGCCAGCAGTTCGCCCGGGACAGGGGGCGGTGGTACTGAAGCTTTCTTT. Its protein product is CASSSPGTGGGGTEAFF.

The J gene is TRBJ1-1, the V gene TRBV30; D gene unclear. V lost 0 bases to trimming and J lost 9 bases, with 20 bases between them. CDR1 and CDR2 (germline): GTSNPN, SVGIG (reference sequence). The length of the CDR3 is 15 residues. CDR3 sequence (DNA): TGTGCCTGGAGTGTTAGTTTTCGTAGAGATGCTAAAGCTTTCTTT. It translates to CAWSVSFRRDAKAFF. The whole variable domain, remainder taken from reference TRBV30 and TRBJ1-1, is SQTIHQWPATLVQPVGSPLSLECTVEGTSNPNLYWYRQAAGRGLQLLFYSVGIGQISSEVPQNLSASRPQDRQFILSSKKLLLSDSGFYLCAWSVSFRRDAKAFFGQGTRLTVV.